This T cell receptor beta chain was recovered during a study of blood T cells in healthy people across ages. This CDR3 is 12 amino acids long. Germline V gene data show CDR1 as MDHEN and CDR2 as SYDVKM. V lost 7 bases to trimming and J lost 4 bases, with 10 bases between them. Then a second PCR, running about 6 to 12 cycles, was carried out with a sample-barcoded 5' primer and a J-beta primer mix. One entry per CDR3 protein results from TCRdb running MiXCR on the 5' RACE reads. The sample records fewer than 2 million distinct CDR3 sequences, around 42% being singletons. The TCR sequence derives from a human donor in good health. The rearrangement joins TRBV28 to TRBJ2-5; maybe TRBD1 (5 bases). Material for sequencing was blood. CDR3 DNA: TGTGCCAGCACCCCTGGGGCAGAGACCCAGTACTTC. It yields the protein CASTPGAETQYF.